The present T cell receptor (beta chain) was sequenced within a study of blood T cell repertoires in COVID-19. Points on this clone: The identical CDR3 is also encoded by other nucleotide sequences in the sample.

This CDR3 is built from 12 residues. The junction had 0 bases not matched to a gene; V was cut back by 6 bases and J by 3 bases. Germline V gives CDR1 MNHEY, CDR2 SVGAGI. Here immunoSEQ multiplex PCR was the method, and the copy in TCRdb shows in-frame clones only, minus some. The table has some 120,000 clones, around 78% seen once. The receptor's source is a human donor in a cohort sampled during active COVID-19. This chain links TRBV6-5 with TRBJ2-7, with 9 bases matching TRBD1. Sequenced: peripheral blood. The CDR3 spells CASRTGGYEQYF. CDR3 nucleotides: TGTGCCAGCAGGACAGGGGGCTACGAGCAGTACTTC.